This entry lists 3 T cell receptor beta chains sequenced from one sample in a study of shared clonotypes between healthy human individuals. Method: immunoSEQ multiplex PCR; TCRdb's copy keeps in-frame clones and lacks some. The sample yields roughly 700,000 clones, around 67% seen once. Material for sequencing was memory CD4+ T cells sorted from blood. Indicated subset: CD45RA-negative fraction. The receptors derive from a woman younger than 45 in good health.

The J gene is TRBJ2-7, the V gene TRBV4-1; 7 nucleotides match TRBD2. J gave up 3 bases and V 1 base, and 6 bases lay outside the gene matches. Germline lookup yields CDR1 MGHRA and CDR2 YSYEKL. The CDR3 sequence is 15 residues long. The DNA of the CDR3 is TGCGCCAGCAGCCAAGGCGCTAGCGGATACTACGAGCAGTACTTC. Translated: CASSQGASGYYEQYF.

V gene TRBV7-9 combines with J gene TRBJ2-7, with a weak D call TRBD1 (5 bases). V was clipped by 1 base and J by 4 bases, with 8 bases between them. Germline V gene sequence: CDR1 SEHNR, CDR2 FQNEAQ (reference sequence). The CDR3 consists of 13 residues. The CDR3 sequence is CASSLDRQYEQYF. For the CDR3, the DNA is TGTGCCAGCAGCTTAGATAGACAGTACGAGCAGTACTTC.

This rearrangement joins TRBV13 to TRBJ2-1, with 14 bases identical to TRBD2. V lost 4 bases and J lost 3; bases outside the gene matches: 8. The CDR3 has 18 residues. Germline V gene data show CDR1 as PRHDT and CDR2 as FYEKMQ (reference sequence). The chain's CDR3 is CASSSTGLAGELYNEQFF. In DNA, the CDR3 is TGTGCCAGCAGCTCAACGGGACTAGCGGGAGAACTCTACAATGAGCAGTTCTTC.